These 24 T cell receptor beta chains were sequenced from one sample in a study of response to subunit inactivated influenza vaccine. TCRdb reanalysed the RT-PCR reads using MiXCR and keeps one entry per CDR3 protein. The sample lists approximately 480,000 distinct CDR3 sequences; approximately 10% were seen once. The sample consisted of PBMCs from blood, taken about 40 days after vaccination. The receptor set was obtained from a man aged 45 to 65 who received an inactivated influenza vaccine.

This clonotype was seen many times. The CDR3 sequence: CASRGQPNYGYTF. The DNA of the CDR3 is TGCGCCAGCAGGGGACAGCCTAACTATGGCTACACCTTC. J is TRBJ1-2 and V is TRBV5-1, with 7 bases aligning to TRBD1. V was pared by 5 bases and J by 0 bases, with 1 base of the junction left unmatched. The CDR3 contains 13 residues. Germline CDR1 is SGHRS and CDR2 is YFSETQ. The variable domain in full, with the rest retrieved from reference TRBV5-1 and TRBJ1-2, is KAGVTQTPRYLIKTRGQQVTLSCSPISGHRSVSWYQQTPGQGLQFLFEYFSETQRNKGNFPGRFSGRQFSNSRSEMNVSTLELGDSALYLCASRGQPNYGYTFGSGTRLTVV.

This clonotype was seen only a few times. The gene calls are TRBV4-1 and TRBJ1-1; 7 nucleotides agree with TRBD1. V was pared by 3 bases and J by 1 base, with 14 bases of the junction left unmatched. This CDR3 contains 18 residues. CDR1 and CDR2 (germline): MGHRA, YSYEKL. The CDR3 region is CASSHRIEGDSSNTEAFF. CDR3 DNA: TGCGCCAGCAGCCACCGAATTGAGGGGGACAGTTCGAACACTGAAGCTTTCTTT.

The CDR3 is CASSPGPAETQYF. CDR3 DNA: TGTGCCAGCTCACCAGGGCCAGCAGAGACCCAGTACTTC. This rearrangement joins TRBV18 to TRBJ2-5; D is unresolved. Germline V gene sequence: CDR1 KGHSH, CDR2 LQKENI. The CDR3 spans 13 residues. V was shortened by 2 bases and J by 4 bases, with 8 bases between the two germline ends.

This rearrangement joins TRBV6-5 to TRBJ2-2; 9 bases agree with TRBD2. The CDR3 is 18 amino acids. Germline CDR1 and CDR2: MNHEY and SVGAGI. The trim removed 4 bases at V and 6 bases at J, leaving 15 bases unmatched. The CDR3 nucleotides read TGTGCCAGCAGTTCCGGCCGAACAGGGACTAGCTGGGCCGGGGAGCTGTTTTTT. It translates to CASSSGRTGTSWAGELFF.

This clonotype was observed a few times. The V gene is TRBV7-2, the J gene TRBJ2-7; D is unclear. The germline V gene encodes CDR1 SGHTA and CDR2 FQGNSA. Between the trimmed V and J ends, which lost 3 bases and 4 bases, there was a span of 7 bases. The CDR3 has 12 amino acids. The CDR3 loop reads CASSLDQYEQYF. In DNA, the CDR3 is TGTGCCAGCAGCTTGGACCAATACGAGCAGTACTTC. Together with reference TRBV7-2 and TRBJ2-7, the CDR3 gives the full variable domain: GAGVSQSPSNKVTEKGKDVELRCDPISGHTALYWYRQSLGQGLEFLIYFQGNSAPDKSGLPSDRFSAERTGGSVSTLTIQRTQQEDSAVYLCASSLDQYEQYFGPGTRLTVT.

The rearrangement joins TRBV12-3 or TRBV12-4 to TRBJ2-5, with TRBD1 as a possible D gene (7 bases). This CDR3 region has 14 residues. Trimming removed 2 bases at V and 5 bases at J, with 12 bases between. Here the CDR3 DNA reads TGTGCCAGCAGTTTACGGGGGACAGAGGAGACCCAGTACTTC. Its protein is CASSLRGTEETQYF.

This clonotype appeared a few times. This sequence joins TRBV5-6 and TRBJ2-3; 8 nucleotides line up with TRBD2. This CDR3 comprises 16 residues. J was trimmed by 4 bases and V by 1 base; bases with no gene match: 8. Per the germline V gene, CDR1 is SGHDT and CDR2 is YYEEEE. The CDR3 protein is CASSLPGGRLADTQYF. The CDR3 DNA reads as TGTGCCAGCAGCTTGCCGGGGGGGCGATTAGCAGATACGCAGTATTTT.

The chain has TRBV29-1 and TRBJ2-5; 7 bases map to TRBD2. With V trimmed by 7 bases and J by 7 bases, 6 bases remained unmatched. This CDR3 has 11 amino acids. Germline assignment: CDR1 SQVTM and CDR2 ANQGSEA. The chain's CDR3 is CSANSGGTQYF. CDR3 DNA sequence: TGCAGCGCAAACTCGGGAGGGACCCAGTACTTC.

Here the CDR3 reads CASSSSGTIYNEQFF. CDR3 nucleotide sequence: TGTGCCAGCAGCAGTAGCGGAACCATCTACAATGAGCAGTTCTTC. The rearrangement joins TRBV7-9 to TRBJ2-1, with D perhaps matching TRBD2 (6 bases). In germline, CDR1 is SEHNR, CDR2 FQNEAQ (reference sequence). The CDR3 runs 15 residues. V was trimmed by 5 bases and J by 3 bases, leaving 14 bases between them.

This clonotype came up a few times. This chain links TRBV9 with TRBJ2-2; D call uncertain. V was shortened by 4 bases and J by 4 bases, with 11 bases between the two germline ends. The CDR3 runs 14 residues. Germline V CDR1 and CDR2: SGDLS, YYNGEE. The CDR3 DNA sequence: TGTGCCAGCAGCCAGATGGGGTCCACCGGGGAGCTGTTTTTT. This sequence encodes CASSQMGSTGELFF.

The CDR3 nucleotides are TGTGCCAGCACCACTGACAGGGTACCTCAAGAGACCCAGTACTTC. Translation: CASTTDRVPQETQYF. The V call is TRBV6-2 or TRBV6-3, the J call TRBJ2-5; 7 nucleotides align to TRBD1. The V and J ends lost 7 bases and 2 bases, in that order; junction bases with no gene match: 10. Germline assignment: CDR1 MNHEY and CDR2 SVGEGT. CDR3 size: 15 residues.

The table lists this clonotype with a few counts. The rearrangement links TRBV14 to TRBJ2-7; 11 bases are shared with TRBD2. With V trimmed by 4 bases and J by 3 bases, 11 bases remained unmatched. Germline CDR1 and CDR2: SGHDN and FVKESK. The length of the CDR3 is 17 residues. The CDR3 sequence: CASSRTGLADNNYEQYF. In nucleotides, the CDR3 is TGTGCCAGCAGCCGCACGGGACTAGCGGATAACAACTACGAGCAGTACTTC.

This chain connects TRBV20-1 to TRBJ2-2; the D gene is possibly TRBD2 (7 bases). The CDR3 consists of 16 residues. The germline V gene has CDR1 DFQATT and CDR2 SNEGSKA (reference sequence). Trimming stripped 1 base from V and 7 bases from J, with 19 bases between. The CDR3 loop is CSARVNPPGGGGELFF. The CDR3 DNA is TGCAGTGCTAGAGTAAATCCTCCGGGGGGCGGCGGGGAGCTGTTTTTT.

The V and J genes are TRBV28 and TRBJ2-7; 9 nucleotides match TRBD1. The CDR3 totals 16 residues. The V gene's germline CDR1 is MDHEN and CDR2 SYDVKM. The ends lost 6 bases at V and 4 bases at J; junction bases unmatched: 13. Here the CDR3 reads CASSPASRDRVYEQYF. The CDR3 nucleotides read TGTGCCAGCAGCCCCGCATCCCGGGACAGGGTTTACGAGCAGTACTTC.

This clonotype was seen only a few times. V gene TRBV24-1 combines with J gene TRBJ2-1, with a tentative D call TRBD2 (5 bases). Deletions cut 10 bases from V and 4 bases from J, with 7 bases between. The CDR3 loop spans 11 amino acids. CDR1 and CDR2 (germline): KGHDR, SFDVKD. The CDR3 reads CATSAYNEQFF. CDR3 bases: TGTGCCACTAGCGCGTACAATGAGCAGTTCTTC.

The chain recombines TRBV20-1 with TRBJ1-1, with 7 bases matching TRBD1. This CDR3 spans 13 amino acids. V dropped 6 bases and J dropped 7; count of bases not matched to a gene: 11. Germline lookup yields CDR1 DFQATT and CDR2 SNEGSKA (reference sequence). Written as DNA, the CDR3 is TGCAGTGCGACCCGGACAGGAAACGATGAAGCTTTCTTT. Translated, it gives CSATRTGNDEAFF.

The CDR3: CASSVQMRAYEQYF. Written as DNA, the CDR3 is TGTGCCAGCAGTGTCCAGATGAGGGCCTACGAGCAGTACTTC. V gene TRBV2 combines with J gene TRBJ2-7; D might be TRBD2 (5 bases). Germline assignment: CDR1 SNHLY and CDR2 FYNNEI. V lost 4 bases, J lost 2 bases, and 12 bases lay in between. This CDR3 is built from 14 residues.

The table lists this clonotype with a few counts. The rearrangement joins TRBV15 to TRBJ1-6, with TRBD1 matching over 7 bases. This CDR3 has 13 residues. J was trimmed by 10 bases and V by 1 base; bases with no gene match: 1. CDR1 LNHNV and CDR2 YYDKDF come from the germline V gene (reference sequence). CDR3 region: CATSRGQGSPLHF. The CDR3, as DNA: TGTGCCACCAGCAGAGGACAGGGCTCACCCCTCCACTTT.

V is TRBV20-1 and J is TRBJ2-1, with 11 bases that match TRBD1. Trimming cost V 2 bases and J 7 bases; bases outside gene matches: 10. Germline lookup yields CDR1 DFQATT and CDR2 SNEGSKA (reference sequence). This CDR3 is built from 16 residues. The CDR3 coding sequence is TGCAGTGCTAGAAACCCGGGACAGGGGGTCGGGAATGAGCAGTTCTTC. It encodes CSARNPGQGVGNEQFF.

About this clonotype itself: With a much larger clone just one base away, this may be a read error. The chain is built from TRBV5-1 and TRBJ2-2; D perhaps matches TRBD2 (5 bases). V lost 4 bases and J 4 bases, leaving 11 bases between the germline ends. Germline V lookup: CDR1 SGHRS, CDR2 YFSETQ. The CDR3 runs 14 residues. CDR3 DNA sequence: TGCGCCAGCAGCCCCGGGATTCCCACCGGGGAGCTGTTTTTT. Protein: CASSPGIPTGELFF.

This clonotype showed up just a few times. The chain is built from TRBV6-2 or TRBV6-3 and TRBJ1-4; D is possibly TRBD1 (6 bases). The V and J ends lost 0 bases and 8 bases respectively, with 16 bases between them. The CDR3 has 16 amino acids. In germline, CDR1 is MNHEY, CDR2 SVGEGT. DNA for the CDR3: TGTGCCAGCAGTTACTCACGGGGGCTGTATTCGGAAAAACTGTTTTTT. This encodes CASSYSRGLYSEKLFF.

The table lists this clonotype with many counts. The chain is built from TRBV20-1 and TRBJ2-3, with 8 nucleotides matching TRBD2. The CDR3 runs 15 residues. V lost 3 bases, J lost 4 bases, and 9 bases stayed unmatched. Germline V lookup: CDR1 DFQATT, CDR2 SNEGSKA (reference sequence). CDR3: CSASVAGGRPDTQYF. The CDR3 DNA is TGCAGTGCTAGTGTTGCGGGGGGCCGGCCAGATACGCAGTATTTT.

This clonotype was seen ten or more times. This chain joins TRBV7-9 and TRBJ2-4; TRBD1 matches 8 bases. Germline V lookup: CDR1 SEHNR, CDR2 FQNEAQ (reference sequence). The CDR3 sequence is 16 residues long. With V trimmed by 5 bases and J by 3 bases, 9 bases remained unmatched. Here the CDR3 reads CASSPPGGAGKNIQYF. CDR3 DNA sequence: TGTGCCAGCAGCCCACCAGGGGGCGCTGGCAAAAACATTCAGTACTTC.

The chain has TRBV7-6 and TRBJ2-7, with TRBD1 identical over 8 bases. Per germline, CDR1 SGHVS and CDR2 FNYEAQ. The CDR3 covers 18 residues. V shed 1 base, J shed 5 bases, and the junction held 16 bases outside the gene matches. CDR3: CASSLDAPYRGVLDEQYF. The DNA for the CDR3 is TGTGCCAGCAGCTTAGACGCCCCGTACAGGGGGGTCCTAGACGAGCAGTACTTC.